The T cell receptor (beta chain) described here comes from a study of T cell responses to AZD1222 COVID-19 vaccine. Broader study findings: Elevations in Spike-specific TCR breadth and depth followed administration of two AZD1222 doses. Scientists sampled the repertoires only once the peak T cell response had passed. Spike as a whole was targeted by vaccine-associated CD4 TCRs, dominant at 160-218 and 743-854.

The data were produced by immunoSEQ multiplex PCR, yet TCRdb's version contains in-frame clones alone and is incomplete. This sample has some 130,000 clones, with approximately 90% found just once. As concerns this clone: What it binds is not known.

After removal of 6 bases from V and 4 bases from J, the junction contained 3 bases not matched to a gene. This CDR3 region has 13 residues. Germline V gene lookup returns CDR1 LGHNT and CDR2 FRNRAP. This sample comprised peripheral blood, obtained on day 0 of AZD1222 vaccination. The chain has TRBV12-5 and TRBJ1-5; 7 bases map to TRBD1. This TCR came from an adult in good health. The CDR3: CASGKQGNQPQHF. DNA of the CDR3: TGTGCTAGTGGGAAACAGGGGAATCAGCCCCAGCATTTT.